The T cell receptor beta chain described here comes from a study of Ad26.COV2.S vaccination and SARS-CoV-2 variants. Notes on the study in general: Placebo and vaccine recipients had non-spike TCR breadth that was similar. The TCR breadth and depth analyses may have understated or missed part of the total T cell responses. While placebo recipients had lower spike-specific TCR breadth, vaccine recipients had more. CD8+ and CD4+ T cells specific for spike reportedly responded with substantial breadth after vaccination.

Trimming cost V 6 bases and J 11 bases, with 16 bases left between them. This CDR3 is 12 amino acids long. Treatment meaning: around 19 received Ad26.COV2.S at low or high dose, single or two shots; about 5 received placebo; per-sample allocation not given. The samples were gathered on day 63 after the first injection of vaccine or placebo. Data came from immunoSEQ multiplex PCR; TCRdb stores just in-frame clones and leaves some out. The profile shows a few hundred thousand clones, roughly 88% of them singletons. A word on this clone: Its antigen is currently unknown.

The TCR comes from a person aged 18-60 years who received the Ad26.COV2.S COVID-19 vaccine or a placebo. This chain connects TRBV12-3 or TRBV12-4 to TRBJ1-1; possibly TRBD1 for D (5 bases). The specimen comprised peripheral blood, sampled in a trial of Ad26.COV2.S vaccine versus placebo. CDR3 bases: TGTGCCAGCAGCCCCGGGGGAGGCGGGGCTTTCTTT. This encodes CASSPGGGGAFF.